These 10 T cell receptor beta chains were all obtained from the same sample, sequenced in a study of cytomegalovirus exposure and HLA in healthy donors. Measured with immunoSEQ multiplex PCR; TCRdb has only the in-frame clones, and not every one. The sample consists of some 160,000 clones, 88% of them appearing once. Sequencing was done on a sample of PBMCs. All receptors come from a man in his late teens or twenties in good health and CMV-seronegative.

The chain combines TRBV6-5 with TRBJ1-1, with D maybe TRBD1 (5 bases). The ends were cut back, 6 bases at V and 3 bases at J, with 11 bases in the middle. This CDR3 is built from 13 residues. The V gene's germline CDR1 is MNHEY and CDR2 SVGAGI. The CDR3 reads CASRLFRDTEAFF. In DNA, the CDR3 is TGTGCCAGCAGACTCTTCAGGGACACTGAAGCTTTCTTT.

The rearrangement joins TRBV28 to TRBJ2-3; 8 positions match TRBD1. V lost 5 bases and J lost 0; bases outside the gene matches: 10. The germline V gene has CDR1 MDHEN and CDR2 SYDVKM. The CDR3 runs 17 residues. In DNA form, the CDR3 reads TGTGCCAGCAGTGATACTTGGGGGACAGGTAGCACAGATACGCAGTATTTT. Its translation is CASSDTWGTGSTDTQYF.

The J gene is TRBJ1-1, the V gene TRBV27; possible D gene TRBD1, 5 bases. Germline V lookup: CDR1 MNHEY, CDR2 SMNVEV (reference sequence). The CDR3 totals 17 residues. V was trimmed by 2 bases and J by 4 bases, leaving 20 bases between them. The DNA for the CDR3 is TGTGCCAGCAGTTTAAGGGGTTTTAGGGCCATGACCACTGAAGCTTTCTTT. Its protein is CASSLRGFRAMTTEAFF.

The genes are TRBV5-4 and TRBJ2-7, with a weak D call TRBD1 (5 bases). Germline-derived CDR1 and CDR2 are SGHNT and YYREEE (reference sequence). The CDR3 runs to 14 residues. The germline V and J ends were trimmed by 5 bases and 3 bases, with 15 bases remaining between them. CDR3 sequence reads: CASSRSDSLYEQYV. The CDR3 coding sequence is TGTGCCAGCAGTAGGTCAGACAGCCTCTACGAGCAGTACGTC.

This clone was recorded once. This chain connects TRBV5-1 to TRBJ1-3; D is ambiguous. The CDR3 length is 13 residues. The V gene's germline CDR1 is SGHRS and CDR2 YFSETQ. Trimming removed 2 bases from V and 0 bases from J, with 3 bases in between. CDR3 sequence: CASSFGSGNTIYF. In nucleotides, the CDR3 is TGCGCCAGCAGCTTCGGCTCTGGAAACACCATATATTTT. Full variable domain (missing parts from reference TRBV5-1 and TRBJ1-3): KAGVTQTPRYLIKTRGQQVTLSCSPISGHRSVSWYQQTPGQGLQFLFEYFSETQRNKGNFPGRFSGRQFSNSRSEMNVSTLELGDSALYLCASSFGSGNTIYFGEGSWLTVV.

The chain recombines TRBV5-1 with TRBJ2-1, with TRBD2 matching 8 bases. Unmatched junction bases numbered 11, after V lost 4 bases and J lost 5 bases. This CDR3 has 16 residues. The germline V gene has CDR1 SGHRS and CDR2 YFSETQ. The CDR3 loop reads CASSPFDAGGNNEQFF. CDR3 nucleotide sequence: TGCGCCAGCAGCCCCTTCGATGCGGGGGGAAACAATGAGCAGTTCTTC.

V is TRBV19 and J is TRBJ1-2; D remains ambiguous. CDR3 length: 14 residues. V lost 6 bases, J lost 4 bases, and 15 bases lay in between. Germline-derived CDR1 and CDR2 are LNHDA and SQIVND (reference sequence). The DNA of the CDR3 is TGTGCCAGTAGGGAGGCGGAACGGACCTATGGCTACACCTTC. Translating it yields CASREAERTYGYTF. The entire variable domain, with the rest obtained from reference TRBV19 and TRBJ1-2, is as follows: DGGITQSPKYLFRKEGQNVTLSCEQNLNHDAMYWYRQDPGQGLRLIYYSQIVNDFQKGDIAEGYSVSREKKESFPLTVTSAQKNPTAFYLCASREAERTYGYTFGSGTRLTVV.

This chain uses TRBV10-3 with TRBJ2-7; 14 bases agree with TRBD2. With V trimmed by 2 bases and J by 4 bases, 10 bases remained unmatched. This CDR3 region has 18 residues. The germline V gene has CDR1 ENHRY and CDR2 SYGVKD. DNA for the CDR3: TGTGCCATCAGTGAGGCAGAGGGACTAGCGGGAGCGTATTACGAGCAGTACTTC. Protein product: CAISEAEGLAGAYYEQYF.

This chain uses TRBV28 with TRBJ2-1; 13 nucleotides agree with TRBD2. Germline CDR1 is MDHEN and CDR2 is SYDVKM. The J segment lost 8 bases and the V segment lost 3 bases, leaving 4 bases of the junction unmatched. The CDR3 is 15 residues long. The CDR3 nucleotides read TGTGCCAGCAGTTTTGGACTAGCGGGAGTGGATGAGCAGTTCTTC. This translates into CASSFGLAGVDEQFF.

The V and J genes are TRBV7-9 and TRBJ2-7; 10 nucleotides agree with TRBD2. CDR3 size: 14 residues. CDR1 is SEHNR, CDR2 FQNEAQ, per germline (reference sequence). V trimming: 2 bases; J trimming: 7 bases; junction bases outside the gene matches: 5. The CDR3 sequence is CASSLIGLAAEQYF. The CDR3 nucleotides read TGTGCCAGCAGCTTAATAGGACTAGCGGCAGAGCAGTACTTC.